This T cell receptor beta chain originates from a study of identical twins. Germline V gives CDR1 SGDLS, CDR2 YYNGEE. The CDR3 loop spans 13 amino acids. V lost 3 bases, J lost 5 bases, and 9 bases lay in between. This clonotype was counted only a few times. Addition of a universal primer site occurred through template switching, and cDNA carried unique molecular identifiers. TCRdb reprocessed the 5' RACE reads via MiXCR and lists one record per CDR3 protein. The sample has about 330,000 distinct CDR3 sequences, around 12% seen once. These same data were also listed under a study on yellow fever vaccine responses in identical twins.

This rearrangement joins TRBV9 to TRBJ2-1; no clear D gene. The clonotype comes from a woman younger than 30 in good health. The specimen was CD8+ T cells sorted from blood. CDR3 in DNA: TGTGCCAGCAGCGCCGCAGCACACAATGAGCAGTTCTTC. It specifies CASSAAAHNEQFF.